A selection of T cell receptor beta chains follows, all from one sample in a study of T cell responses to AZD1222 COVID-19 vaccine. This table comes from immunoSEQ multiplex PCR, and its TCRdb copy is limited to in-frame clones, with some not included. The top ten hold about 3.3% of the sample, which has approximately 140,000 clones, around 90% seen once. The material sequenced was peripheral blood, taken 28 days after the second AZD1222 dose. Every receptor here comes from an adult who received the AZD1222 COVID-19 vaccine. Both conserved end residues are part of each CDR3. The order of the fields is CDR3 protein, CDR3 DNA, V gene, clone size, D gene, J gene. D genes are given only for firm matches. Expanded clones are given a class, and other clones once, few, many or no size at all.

cdr3_aa: CAISGLSGAQAGTQYF; cdr3_nt: TGTGCCATCAGTGGACTTAGCGGGGCTCAGGCGGGGACCCAGTACTTC; v_call: TRBV10-3; clone_size: NA; d_call: TRBD2; j_call: TRBJ2-5
cdr3_aa: CASSQEIRDVEQFF; cdr3_nt: TGCGCCAGCAGCCAAGAAATCCGGGATGTTGAGCAGTTCTTC; v_call: TRBV4-1; clone_size: NA; d_call: NA; j_call: TRBJ2-1
cdr3_aa: CASSQTGTGQPQHF; cdr3_nt: TGCGCCAGCAGCCAAACAGGGACCGGTCAGCCCCAGCATTTT; v_call: TRBV4-1; clone_size: NA; d_call: NA; j_call: TRBJ1-5
cdr3_aa: CASSLAGQTGELFF; cdr3_nt: TGTGCCAGCAGTTTGGCCGGCCAAACAGGGGAGCTGTTTTTT; v_call: TRBV28; clone_size: NA; d_call: NA; j_call: TRBJ2-2
cdr3_aa: CASSGDRGTNQPQHF; cdr3_nt: TGTGCCAGCAGTGGGGACAGGGGAACCAATCAGCCCCAGCATTTT; v_call: TRBV6-2/TRBV6-3; clone_size: NA; d_call: TRBD1; j_call: TRBJ1-5
cdr3_aa: CASSLEGQGGETQYF; cdr3_nt: TGTGCCAGCAGCTTGGAGGGACAGGGTGGGGAGACCCAGTACTTC; v_call: TRBV7-8; clone_size: once; d_call: TRBD1; j_call: TRBJ2-5
cdr3_aa: CASSNPGRSYEQYF; cdr3_nt: TGTGCCAGTAGCAACCCAGGGAGATCCTACGAGCAGTACTTC; v_call: TRBV19; clone_size: NA; d_call: NA; j_call: TRBJ2-7
cdr3_aa: CASSLSGRAGSYNEQFF; cdr3_nt: TGTGCCAGCAGCCTGAGCGGGAGAGCGGGTTCCTACAATGAGCAGTTCTTC; v_call: TRBV7-3; clone_size: NA; d_call: TRBD2; j_call: TRBJ2-1
cdr3_aa: CASSEAGQGNEQFF; cdr3_nt: TGTGCCAGCAGTGAAGCGGGACAGGGGAATGAGCAGTTCTTC; v_call: TRBV6-1; clone_size: once; d_call: TRBD1; j_call: TRBJ2-1
cdr3_aa: CASSLLTGSNSYEQYF; cdr3_nt: TGCGCCAGCAGCTTGCTGACGGGGAGCAACTCCTACGAGCAGTACTTC; v_call: TRBV5-1; clone_size: NA; d_call: NA; j_call: TRBJ2-7
cdr3_aa: CASSEPSQGDEKLFF; cdr3_nt: TGTGCCAGCAGTGAACCCAGTCAAGGGGATGAAAAACTGTTTTTT; v_call: TRBV6-1; clone_size: NA; d_call: NA; j_call: TRBJ1-4
cdr3_aa: CAIREASEAFF; cdr3_nt: TGTGCCATCAGAGAGGCAAGTGAAGCTTTCTTT; v_call: TRBV10-3; clone_size: NA; d_call: NA; j_call: TRBJ1-1
cdr3_aa: CAWAFFYGEGANTEAFF; cdr3_nt: TGTGCCTGGGCGTTTTTTTATGGGGAGGGGGCGAACACTGAAGCTTTCTTT; v_call: TRBV30; clone_size: NA; d_call: TRBD1; j_call: TRBJ1-1
cdr3_aa: CASSLGQMTGELFF; cdr3_nt: TGCGCCAGCAGCCTGGGACAAATGACCGGGGAGCTGTTTTTT; v_call: TRBV5-1; clone_size: NA; d_call: NA; j_call: TRBJ2-2
cdr3_aa: CASSTDGAGNEQFF; cdr3_nt: TGCGCCAGCAGCACCGACGGCGCCGGCAATGAGCAGTTCTTC; v_call: TRBV5-1; clone_size: NA; d_call: NA; j_call: TRBJ2-1
cdr3_aa: CSAGGGQDYEQYF; cdr3_nt: TGCAGCGCCGGAGGGGGGCAGGACTACGAGCAGTACTTC; v_call: TRBV29-1; clone_size: NA; d_call: NA; j_call: TRBJ2-7
cdr3_aa: CATSRRSNEKLFF; cdr3_nt: TGTGCCACCAGCAGGCGGTCTAATGAAAAACTGTTTTTT; v_call: TRBV15; clone_size: NA; d_call: NA; j_call: TRBJ1-4
cdr3_aa: CASRGGPQETQYF; cdr3_nt: TGTGCCAGTAGGGGCGGACCCCAAGAGACCCAGTACTTC; v_call: TRBV19; clone_size: NA; d_call: NA; j_call: TRBJ2-5
cdr3_aa: CAISEEGAPEETQYF; cdr3_nt: TGTGCCATCAGTGAGGAGGGGGCGCCGGAAGAGACCCAGTACTTC; v_call: TRBV10-3; clone_size: NA; d_call: TRBD1; j_call: TRBJ2-5
cdr3_aa: CASSTGGRDNEKLFF; cdr3_nt: TGCGCCAGCAGTACAGGGGGAAGGGATAATGAAAAACTGTTTTTT; v_call: TRBV5-1; clone_size: NA; d_call: TRBD1; j_call: TRBJ1-4
cdr3_aa: CASSSRDRNEKLFF; cdr3_nt: TGTGCCAGCAGTTCAAGGGACAGGAATGAAAAACTGTTTTTT; v_call: TRBV28; clone_size: NA; d_call: TRBD1; j_call: TRBJ1-4
cdr3_aa: CASSQGPSYEQYF; cdr3_nt: TGCGCCAGCAGCCAAGGGCCATCCTACGAGCAGTACTTC; v_call: TRBV4-1; clone_size: NA; d_call: NA; j_call: TRBJ2-7
cdr3_aa: CASSWRASYEQYF; cdr3_nt: TGTGCCAGCAGTTGGAGGGCCTCCTACGAGCAGTACTTC; v_call: TRBV27; clone_size: once; d_call: NA; j_call: TRBJ2-7
cdr3_aa: CAWIRGRMNTEAFF; cdr3_nt: TGTGCCTGGATACGGGGCAGGATGAACACTGAAGCTTTCTTT; v_call: TRBV30; clone_size: NA; d_call: NA; j_call: TRBJ1-1
cdr3_aa: CASSFYGGGGYTF; cdr3_nt: TGCGCCAGCAGCTTTTACGGGGGTGGTGGCTACACCTTC; v_call: TRBV5-1; clone_size: NA; d_call: NA; j_call: TRBJ1-2
cdr3_aa: CASSPAGLEGHEQYF; cdr3_nt: TGTGCCAGCAGTCCCGCGGGCTTAGAAGGCCACGAGCAGTACTTC; v_call: TRBV28; clone_size: NA; d_call: NA; j_call: TRBJ2-7
cdr3_aa: CATSESGRLGDTQYF; cdr3_nt: TGTGCCACCAGTGAATCCGGGAGACTAGGAGATACGCAGTATTTT; v_call: TRBV24-1; clone_size: NA; d_call: NA; j_call: TRBJ2-3
cdr3_aa: CASSLTGINQPQHF; cdr3_nt: TGTGCCAGCAGCCTAACAGGGATCAATCAGCCCCAGCATTTT; v_call: TRBV27; clone_size: NA; d_call: NA; j_call: TRBJ1-5
cdr3_aa: CASSFQTTDTQYF; cdr3_nt: TGCGCCAGCAGCTTCCAGACCACAGATACGCAGTATTTT; v_call: TRBV5-1; clone_size: NA; d_call: NA; j_call: TRBJ2-3
cdr3_aa: CASSSTRGHRDYGYTF; cdr3_nt: TGTGCCAGCAGCTCCACCCGGGGGCACAGGGACTATGGCTACACCTTC; v_call: TRBV7-8; clone_size: NA; d_call: NA; j_call: TRBJ1-2
cdr3_aa: CASSYGRGGDSPLHF; cdr3_nt: TGTGCCAGCAGCTATGGAAGGGGGGGTGATTCACCCCTCCACTTT; v_call: TRBV7-9; clone_size: NA; d_call: NA; j_call: TRBJ1-6
cdr3_aa: CASSARTGDLAGDAGELFF; cdr3_nt: TGTGCCAGCAGCGCCCGGACAGGGGACCTAGCGGGAGACGCGGGGGAGCTGTTTTTT; v_call: TRBV13; clone_size: once; d_call: NA; j_call: TRBJ2-2
cdr3_aa: CASSHFSRGMATSRTDTQYF; cdr3_nt: TGCGCCAGCAGTCACTTCAGCCGGGGAATGGCCACCTCGCGGACAGATACGCAGTATTTT; v_call: TRBV23-1; clone_size: NA; d_call: NA; j_call: TRBJ2-3
cdr3_aa: CASSLVGFDEQYF; cdr3_nt: TGTGCCAGCAGCTTAGTGGGGTTCGACGAGCAGTACTTC; v_call: TRBV7-8; clone_size: NA; d_call: NA; j_call: TRBJ2-7
cdr3_aa: CASSTKLGQGETILCSNQPQHF; cdr3_nt: TGTGCCAGCAGCACAAAACTAGGACAGGGCGAAACTATTTTATGTAGCAATCAGCCCCAGCATTTT; v_call: TRBV21-1; clone_size: NA; d_call: NA; j_call: TRBJ1-5
cdr3_aa: CASSLSGSEQETQYF; cdr3_nt: TGTGCCAGCTCACTCAGCGGGAGCGAACAAGAGACCCAGTACTTC; v_call: TRBV18; clone_size: NA; d_call: TRBD2; j_call: TRBJ2-5
cdr3_aa: CASSLSRQIEAFF; cdr3_nt: TGTGCCAGCAGTTTATCGCGACAGATTGAAGCTTTCTTT; v_call: TRBV27; clone_size: NA; d_call: NA; j_call: TRBJ1-1
cdr3_aa: CASSTSGSSYEQYF; cdr3_nt: TGCGCCAGCAGTACTAGCGGAAGCTCCTACGAGCAGTACTTC; v_call: TRBV10-2; clone_size: NA; d_call: TRBD2; j_call: TRBJ2-7
cdr3_aa: CASREVADAEQYF; cdr3_nt: TGTGCCAGCAGGGAGGTAGCAGACGCAGAGCAGTACTTC; v_call: TRBV2; clone_size: NA; d_call: NA; j_call: TRBJ2-7
cdr3_aa: CASSVGPKRTEAFF; cdr3_nt: TGTGCCAGCAGCGTGGGTCCGAAAAGAACTGAAGCTTTCTTT; v_call: TRBV28; clone_size: NA; d_call: NA; j_call: TRBJ1-1